A single T cell receptor (beta chain) is shown here with its context. Its antigen is unknown. This specimen belongs to a study of monozygotic twins with inflammatory bowel disease. This CDR3 has 15 amino acids. The germline V gene has CDR1 SGHVS and CDR2 FQNEAQ. A template switching step added UMIs, each with a 6-nucleotide sample barcode. No DNA is given; TCRdb re-called the 5' RACE reads and lists each CDR3 protein once. The listing contains 400,000 to 500,000 distinct CDR3 sequences. Study-wide findings and caveats: With inverse Simpson as the measure, TCRbeta diversity was lower in IBD patients than in healthy co-twins. For IBD patients, clonotypes shared with others were fewer than for healthy twins, especially with disease activity.

Isolation of total RNA was performed on whole blood, with no prior T cell sorting. The genes are TRBV7-8 and TRBJ1-3; TCRdb outputs TRBD1, but without DNA this stays unchecked. What was sequenced was blood. This receptor was identified in a human donor with ulcerative colitis or Crohn's disease, or a healthy co-twin of an affected twin (not recorded which). The CDR3 sequence is CASSLVAQGSNTIYF.